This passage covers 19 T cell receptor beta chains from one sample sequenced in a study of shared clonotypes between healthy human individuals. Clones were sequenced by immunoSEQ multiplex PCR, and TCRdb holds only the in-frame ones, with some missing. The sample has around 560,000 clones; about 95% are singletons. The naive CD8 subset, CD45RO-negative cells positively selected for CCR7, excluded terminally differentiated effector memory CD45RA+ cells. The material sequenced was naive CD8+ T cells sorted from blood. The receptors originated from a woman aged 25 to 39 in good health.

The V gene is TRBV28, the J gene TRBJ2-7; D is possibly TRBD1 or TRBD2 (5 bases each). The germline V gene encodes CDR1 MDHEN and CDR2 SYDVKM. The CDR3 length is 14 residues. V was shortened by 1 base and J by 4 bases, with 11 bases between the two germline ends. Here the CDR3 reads CASSLLTEGYEQYF. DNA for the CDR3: TGTGCCAGCAGTTTATTGACAGAGGGTTACGAGCAGTACTTC.

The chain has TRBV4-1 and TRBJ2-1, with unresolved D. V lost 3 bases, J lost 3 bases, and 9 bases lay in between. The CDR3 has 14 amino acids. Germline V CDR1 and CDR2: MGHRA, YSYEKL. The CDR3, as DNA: TGCGCCAGCAGCCACAACTTAAACTACAATGAGCAGTTCTTC. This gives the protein CASSHNLNYNEQFF.

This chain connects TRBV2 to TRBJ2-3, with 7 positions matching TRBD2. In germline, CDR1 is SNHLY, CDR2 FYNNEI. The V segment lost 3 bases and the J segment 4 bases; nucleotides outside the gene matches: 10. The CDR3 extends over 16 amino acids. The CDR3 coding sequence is TGTGCCAGCAGTGAGAGAAAGGCGGGAGAGGCAGATACGCAGTATTTT. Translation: CASSERKAGEADTQYF.

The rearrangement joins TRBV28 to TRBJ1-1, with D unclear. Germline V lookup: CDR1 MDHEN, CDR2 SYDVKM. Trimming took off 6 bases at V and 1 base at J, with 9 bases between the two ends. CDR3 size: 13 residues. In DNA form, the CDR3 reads TGTGCCAGCAGCTCCAAGCAGAACACTGAAGCTTTCTTT. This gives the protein CASSSKQNTEAFF.

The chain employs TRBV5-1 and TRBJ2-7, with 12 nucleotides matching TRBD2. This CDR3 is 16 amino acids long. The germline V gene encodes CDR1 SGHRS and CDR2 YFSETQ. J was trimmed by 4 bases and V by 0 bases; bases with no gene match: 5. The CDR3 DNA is TGCGCCAGCAGCTTGGAAAAACTAGCGGGAGGATACGAGCAGTACTTC. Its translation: CASSLEKLAGGYEQYF.

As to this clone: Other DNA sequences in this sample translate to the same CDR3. The CDR3 DNA follows: TGTGCCAGCAGCTCTATGGGTGAGCAGTTCTTC. This gives the protein CASSSMGEQFF. V usage is TRBV5-6 and J usage is TRBJ2-1; D ambiguous. The CDR3 has 11 residues. V gave up 3 bases and J gave up 9 bases, with 7 bases separating them. Germline CDR1 reads SGHDT; CDR2 reads YYEEEE.

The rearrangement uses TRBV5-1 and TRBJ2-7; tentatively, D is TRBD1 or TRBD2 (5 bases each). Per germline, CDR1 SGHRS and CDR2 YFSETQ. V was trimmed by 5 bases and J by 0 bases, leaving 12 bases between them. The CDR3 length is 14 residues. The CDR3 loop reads CASRVRGPSYEQYF. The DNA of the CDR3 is TGCGCCAGCAGGGTCCGGGGCCCCTCCTACGAGCAGTACTTC.

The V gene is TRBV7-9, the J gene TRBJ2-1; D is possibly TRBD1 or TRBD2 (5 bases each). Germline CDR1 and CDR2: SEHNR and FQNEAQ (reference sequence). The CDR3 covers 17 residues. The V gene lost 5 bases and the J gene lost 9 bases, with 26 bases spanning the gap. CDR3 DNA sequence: TGTGCCAGCAGCGGGAGCCTGGGACGGCCGGGGAATGGTGAGCAGTTCTTC. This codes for CASSGSLGRPGNGEQFF.

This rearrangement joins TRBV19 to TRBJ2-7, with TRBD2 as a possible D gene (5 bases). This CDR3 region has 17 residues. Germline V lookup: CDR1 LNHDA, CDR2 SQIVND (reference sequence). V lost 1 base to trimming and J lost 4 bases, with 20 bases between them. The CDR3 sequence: CASSIASGGLFSYEQYF. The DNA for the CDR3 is TGTGCCAGTAGTATAGCCTCGGGCGGACTCTTTTCGTACGAGCAGTACTTC.

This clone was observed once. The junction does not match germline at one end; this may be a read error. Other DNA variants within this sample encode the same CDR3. The CDR3 sequence: CASSIQGKSYEQYF. CDR3 DNA sequence: TGTGCCAGTAGTATACAGGGAAAATCCTACGAGCAGTACTTT. The chain recombines TRBV19 with TRBJ2-7, with a tentative D call TRBD1 (5 bases). This CDR3 is 14 amino acids long. Germline V gene data show CDR1 as LNHDA and CDR2 as SQIVND (reference sequence).

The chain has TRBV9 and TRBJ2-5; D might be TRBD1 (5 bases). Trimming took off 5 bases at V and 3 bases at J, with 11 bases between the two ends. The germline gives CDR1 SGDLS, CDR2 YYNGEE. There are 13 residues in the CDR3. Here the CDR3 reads CASSQGREETQYF. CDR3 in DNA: TGTGCCAGCAGTCAGGGAAGGGAAGAGACCCAGTACTTC.

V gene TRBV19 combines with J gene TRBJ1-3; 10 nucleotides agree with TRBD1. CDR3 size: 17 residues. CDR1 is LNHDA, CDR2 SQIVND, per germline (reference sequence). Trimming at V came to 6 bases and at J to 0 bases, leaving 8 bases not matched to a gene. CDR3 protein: CASRPEGQGYSGNTIYF. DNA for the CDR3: TGTGCCAGTAGGCCGGAGGGACAGGGGTACTCTGGAAACACCATATATTTT.

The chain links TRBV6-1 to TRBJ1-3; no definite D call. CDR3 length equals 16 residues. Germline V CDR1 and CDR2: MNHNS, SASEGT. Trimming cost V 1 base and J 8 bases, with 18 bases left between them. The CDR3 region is CASSEVMFDRRDTIYF. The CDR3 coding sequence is TGTGCCAGCAGTGAAGTAATGTTTGATCGCCGGGACACCATATATTTT.

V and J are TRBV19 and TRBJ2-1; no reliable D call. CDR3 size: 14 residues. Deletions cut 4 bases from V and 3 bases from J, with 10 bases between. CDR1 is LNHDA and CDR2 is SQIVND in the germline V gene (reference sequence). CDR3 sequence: CASSTRASYNEQFF. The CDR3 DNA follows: TGTGCCAGTAGTACCCGGGCTAGCTACAATGAGCAGTTCTTC. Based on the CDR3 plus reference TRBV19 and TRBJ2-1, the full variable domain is DGGITQSPKYLFRKEGQNVTLSCEQNLNHDAMYWYRQDPGQGLRLIYYSQIVNDFQKGDIAEGYSVSREKKESFPLTVTSAQKNPTAFYLCASSTRASYNEQFFGPGTRLTVL.

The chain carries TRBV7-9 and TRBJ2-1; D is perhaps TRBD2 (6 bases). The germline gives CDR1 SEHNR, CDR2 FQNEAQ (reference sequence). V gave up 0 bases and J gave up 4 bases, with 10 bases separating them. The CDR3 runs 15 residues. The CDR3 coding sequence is TGTGCCAGCAGCTTAGCAGGGACTGAGTACAATGAGCAGTTCTTC. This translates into CASSLAGTEYNEQFF.

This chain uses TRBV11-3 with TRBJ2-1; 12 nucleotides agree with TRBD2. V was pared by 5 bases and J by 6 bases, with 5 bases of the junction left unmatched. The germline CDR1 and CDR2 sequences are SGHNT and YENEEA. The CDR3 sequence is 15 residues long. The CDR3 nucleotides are TGTGCCAGCAGCCCGACTAGCGGGAGTGCCAATGAGCAGTTCTTC. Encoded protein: CASSPTSGSANEQFF.

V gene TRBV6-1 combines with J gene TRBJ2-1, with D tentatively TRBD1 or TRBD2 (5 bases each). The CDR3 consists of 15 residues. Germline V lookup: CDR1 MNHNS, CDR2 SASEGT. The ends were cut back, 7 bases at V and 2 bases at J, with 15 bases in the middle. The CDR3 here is CASKNRDGAYNEQFF. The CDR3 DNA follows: TGTGCCAGCAAAAACCGGGACGGAGCCTACAATGAGCAGTTCTTC.

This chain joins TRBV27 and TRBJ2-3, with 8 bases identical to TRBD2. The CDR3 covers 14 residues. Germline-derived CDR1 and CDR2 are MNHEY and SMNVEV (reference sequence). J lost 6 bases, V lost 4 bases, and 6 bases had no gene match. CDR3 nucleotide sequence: TGTGCCAGCAGTTACAGCGGGAGTCGTGATACGCAGTATTTT. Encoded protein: CASSYSGSRDTQYF.

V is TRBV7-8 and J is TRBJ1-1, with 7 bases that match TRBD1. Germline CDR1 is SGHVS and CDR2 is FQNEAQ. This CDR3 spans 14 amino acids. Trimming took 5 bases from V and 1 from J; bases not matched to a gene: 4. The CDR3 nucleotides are TGTGCCAGCAGCCCTAGGACAGGGAACACTGAAGCTTTCTTT. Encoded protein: CASSPRTGNTEAFF. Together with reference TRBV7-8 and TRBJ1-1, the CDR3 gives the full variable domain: GAGVSQSPRYKVAKRGQDVALRCDPISGHVSLFWYQQALGQGPEFLTYFQNEAQLDKSGLPSDRFFAERPEGSVSTLKIQRTQQEDSAVYLCASSPRTGNTEAFFGQGTRLTVV.